A selection of T cell receptor beta chains follows, all from one sample in a study of blood T cell repertoires in COVID-19. TCRdb's copy holds only in-frame clones and misses some; the assay was immunoSEQ multiplex PCR. Of about 54,000 clones listed, roughly 79% were seen once; the top ten hold 5% to 6.5%. Sequencing was carried out using peripheral blood. These receptors originate from a woman aged 60-75 years with acute or convalescent COVID-19. Each CDR3 is given with its conserved first and last residue.

v_call: TRBV27
j_call: TRBJ2-7
cdr3_aa: CASSLRENSYEQYF

v_call: TRBV3-1/TRBV3-2
j_call: TRBJ2-7
cdr3_aa: CASSHDGISYEQYF

v_call: TRBV2
j_call: TRBJ1-5
cdr3_aa: CASSSGQGHQPQHF

v_call: TRBV13
j_call: TRBJ1-6
cdr3_aa: CASSPRQADYNSPLHF

v_call: TRBV3-1/TRBV3-2
j_call: TRBJ2-7
cdr3_aa: CASSQDGTTGTSMYEQYF

v_call: TRBV7-9
j_call: TRBJ2-4
cdr3_aa: CASSTGVAGLGPKNIQYF

v_call: TRBV11-2
j_call: TRBJ2-7
cdr3_aa: CASSLRDRGRYEQYF

v_call: TRBV30
j_call: TRBJ2-2
cdr3_aa: CAWSPTGELFF

v_call: TRBV5-4
j_call: TRBJ2-7
cdr3_aa: CASSFRQGNEQYF

v_call: TRBV5-4
j_call: TRBJ1-5
cdr3_aa: CASSLRGSNQPQHF

v_call: TRBV7-9
j_call: TRBJ2-3
cdr3_aa: CARGTDSDTQYF

v_call: TRBV3-1/TRBV3-2
j_call: TRBJ1-3
cdr3_aa: CASSQVSGRRGNTIYF

v_call: TRBV4-1
j_call: TRBJ2-1
cdr3_aa: CASSLLTSGADEQFF

v_call: TRBV7-9
j_call: TRBJ2-7
cdr3_aa: CASSLGTGGTYEQYF

v_call: TRBV6-5
j_call: TRBJ1-1
cdr3_aa: CASRAGFTEAFF

v_call: TRBV11-2
j_call: TRBJ1-2
cdr3_aa: CASSLDLPRTGGYGYTF

v_call: TRBV18
j_call: TRBJ1-4
cdr3_aa: CASSPPTKREKLFF

v_call: TRBV6-2/TRBV6-3
j_call: TRBJ2-7
cdr3_aa: CASSLSGGRNYEQYF

v_call: TRBV5-4
j_call: TRBJ2-7
cdr3_aa: CASSFVAGPSYEQYF

v_call: TRBV5-1
j_call: TRBJ1-5
cdr3_aa: CASSLSGQGNQPQHF

v_call: TRBV28
j_call: TRBJ1-1
cdr3_aa: CASSRGDRGLYTEAFF

v_call: TRBV15
j_call: TRBJ1-4
cdr3_aa: CATSREAGATNEKLFF

v_call: TRBV6-4
j_call: TRBJ1-1
cdr3_aa: CASSDSSRGTEAFF

v_call: TRBV5-1
j_call: TRBJ2-5
cdr3_aa: CASSVGTAGQETQYF

v_call: TRBV7-2
j_call: TRBJ2-1
cdr3_aa: CASSLVRGDYNEQFF

v_call: TRBV11-2
j_call: TRBJ1-2
cdr3_aa: CASSLEGQGRSYTF

v_call: TRBV3-1/TRBV3-2
j_call: TRBJ2-2
cdr3_aa: CASSLGQTTGELFF

v_call: TRBV30
j_call: TRBJ1-3
cdr3_aa: CACLTTSGNTIYF

v_call: TRBV5-1
j_call: TRBJ1-1
cdr3_aa: CASSLDRAQNTEAFF

v_call: TRBV10-3
j_call: TRBJ2-7
cdr3_aa: CAISEVFRQGLWNEQYF

v_call: TRBV10-1
j_call: TRBJ2-2
cdr3_aa: CASSLTTGAGELFF

v_call: TRBV6-5
j_call: TRBJ2-7
cdr3_aa: CASSRDRGTYEQYF

v_call: TRBV6-5
j_call: TRBJ2-4
cdr3_aa: CASSYSRGGKNIQYF

v_call: TRBV5-1
j_call: TRBJ1-4
cdr3_aa: CASSLAGSTNEKLFF

v_call: TRBV7-8
j_call: TRBJ2-1
cdr3_aa: CASSPGLAGGNEQFF

v_call: TRBV9
j_call: TRBJ1-1
cdr3_aa: CASSAAGTGVEAFF

v_call: TRBV11-3
j_call: TRBJ2-2
cdr3_aa: CASSLDDRGQYTGELFF

v_call: TRBV28
j_call: TRBJ1-6
cdr3_aa: CATTPPRQLSPLHF

v_call: TRBV5-6
j_call: TRBJ2-3
cdr3_aa: CASSLGGGQDTQYF

v_call: TRBV18
j_call: TRBJ1-1
cdr3_aa: CASSTQGWSTEAFF

v_call: TRBV3-1/TRBV3-2
j_call: TRBJ1-1
cdr3_aa: CASSPDRATEAFF

v_call: TRBV2
j_call: TRBJ1-6
cdr3_aa: CASSEQGGGSNSPLHF

v_call: TRBV5-6
j_call: TRBJ2-6
cdr3_aa: CASSQGPGANVLTF

v_call: TRBV9
j_call: TRBJ2-1
cdr3_aa: CASSISGGVNEQFF

v_call: TRBV2
j_call: TRBJ2-1
cdr3_aa: CASRGLAVYNEQFF

v_call: TRBV5-8
j_call: TRBJ2-3
cdr3_aa: CASSSDRGPDTQYF

v_call: TRBV5-1
j_call: TRBJ1-5
cdr3_aa: CASSPSGGHGNQPQHF

v_call: TRBV6-4
j_call: TRBJ1-1
cdr3_aa: CASSDLGKGEKNTEAFF

v_call: TRBV6-1
j_call: TRBJ2-5
cdr3_aa: CASSIRGLAETQYF

v_call: TRBV6-4
j_call: TRBJ1-1
cdr3_aa: CASSDSYRGLSEAFF

v_call: TRBV25-1
j_call: TRBJ1-1
cdr3_aa: CASSPTGITEAFF